A single TCR beta chain is shown here with its context. Profiling relied on immunoSEQ multiplex PCR, and the TCRdb table lists in-frame clones only, not all of them. The top ten clones hold about 5% of a sample with a few hundred thousand clones, 75% to 90% of them seen once. This record belongs to a study of Ad26.COV2.S vaccination and SARS-CoV-2 variants. Across the study: In the COV1001 trial, the donor was in the Ad26.COV2.S arm. Intramuscularly, Ad26.COV2.S was given either once or twice, 56 days apart.

Treatment noted: around 19 received Ad26.COV2.S at low or high dose, single or two shots; about 5 received placebo; per-sample allocation not given. Specimen acquisition occurred on day 63 following the initial vaccine or placebo injection. After removal of 6 bases from V and 6 bases from J, the junction contained 11 bases not matched to a gene. The CDR3 consists of 16 residues. Germline loops: CDR1 SGHNT, CDR2 YENEEA. The sequence was collected from a person between 18 and 65 years old who received the Ad26.COV2.S COVID-19 vaccine or a placebo. The J gene is TRBJ1-6, the V gene TRBV11-3, with 7 positions matching TRBD1. The sequences come from peripheral blood, collected in a trial of Ad26.COV2.S vaccine versus placebo. The CDR3 region has the DNA TGTGCCAGCAGTCCCTTCACACAGGGGACTAATTCACCCCTCCACTTT. Its translation: CASSPFTQGTNSPLHF.